This entry is about one T cell receptor (beta chain). The junction and the germline gene differ at one end; a read error may be behind it. Across 18 months, stable Graves' hyperthyroidism was marked by no progression to ophthalmopathy. Clinical symptoms, serum thyroxine and TRAb, thyroid ultrasound and orbital computed tomography were used for the diagnoses. Isolation of PBMCs was performed on 8.5 to 10 ml fresh peripheral blood. Amplified TCR beta CDR3 regions came from RNA transcripts. In the first-round RT-PCR of the TCR CDR3, the HTBI primer set was used. In TCRdb, the multiplex PCR reads were re-called with MiXCR into one record per CDR3 protein. The data show roughly 96,000 distinct CDR3 sequences, around 52% seen once. These data belong to a study of T cells in Graves' hyperthyroidism and ophthalmopathy. Study summary: Initial diagnosis, before any treatment, was when peripheral blood was collected.

This CDR3 has 18 residues. CDR1 and CDR2 (germline): SGDLS, YYNGEE. The specimen sequenced was blood. V usage is TRBV9 and J usage is TRBJ1-6; the match to TRBD1 covers 11 bases. The clonotype originates from a middle-aged woman with Graves' hyperthyroidism. Here the CDR3 reads CASSEGTGGDAYNSPLHF. CDR3 sequence (DNA): TGTGCCAGCAGCGAGGGGACAGGGGGGGACGCCTATAATTCGCCCCTCCACTTT.